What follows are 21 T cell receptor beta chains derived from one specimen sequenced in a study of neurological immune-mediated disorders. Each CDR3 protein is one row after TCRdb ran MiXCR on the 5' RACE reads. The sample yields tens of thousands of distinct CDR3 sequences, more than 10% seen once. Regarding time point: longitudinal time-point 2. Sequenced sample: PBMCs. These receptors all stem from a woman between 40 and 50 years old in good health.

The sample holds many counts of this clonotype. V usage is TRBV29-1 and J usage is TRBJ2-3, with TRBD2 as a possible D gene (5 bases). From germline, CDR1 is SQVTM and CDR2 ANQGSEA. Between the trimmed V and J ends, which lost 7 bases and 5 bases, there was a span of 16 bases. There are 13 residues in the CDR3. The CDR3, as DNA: TGCAGCGCCACCGGCCAAGGAGGAGATACGCAGTATTTT. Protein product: CSATGQGGDTQYF.

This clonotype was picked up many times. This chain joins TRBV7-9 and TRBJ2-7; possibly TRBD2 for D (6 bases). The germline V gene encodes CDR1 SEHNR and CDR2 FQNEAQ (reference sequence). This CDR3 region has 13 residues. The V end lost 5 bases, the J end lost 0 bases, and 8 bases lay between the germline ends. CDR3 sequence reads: CASSPEGSYEQYF. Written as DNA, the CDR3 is TGTGCCAGCAGCCCGGAGGGCTCCTACGAGCAGTACTTC.

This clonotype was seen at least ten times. The DNA for the CDR3 is TGCGCCAGCAGACGAGAGGTGGATCAGCCCCAGCATTTT. Translation gives CASRREVDQPQHF. V and J are TRBV5-1 and TRBJ1-5; D unclear. Germline-derived CDR1 and CDR2 are SGHRS and YFSETQ. Trimming removed 5 bases at V and 5 bases at J, with 11 bases between. The CDR3 is 13 residues long.

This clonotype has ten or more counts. The CDR3 nucleotides read TGCAGTGCTAGAAAGGGGAATCAGCCCCAGCATTTT. This encodes CSARKGNQPQHF. The chain has TRBV20-1 and TRBJ1-5; D may be TRBD1 (5 bases). The germline V and J ends were trimmed by 2 bases and 4 bases, with 6 bases remaining between them. This CDR3 has 12 amino acids. Germline assignment: CDR1 DFQATT and CDR2 SNEGSKA (reference sequence).

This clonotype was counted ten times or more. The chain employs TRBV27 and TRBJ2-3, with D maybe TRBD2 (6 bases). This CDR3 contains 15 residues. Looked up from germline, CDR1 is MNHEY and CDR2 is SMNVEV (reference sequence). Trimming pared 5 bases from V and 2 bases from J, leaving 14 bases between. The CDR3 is CASSPMGLPTDTQYF. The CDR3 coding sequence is TGTGCCAGCAGTCCCATGGGACTCCCCACAGATACGCAGTATTTT.

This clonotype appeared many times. CDR3: CASSSDRFLGTEAFF. In DNA form, the CDR3 reads TGCGCCAGCAGCTCTGACAGATTCTTGGGCACTGAAGCTTTCTTT. The chain carries TRBV5-1 and TRBJ1-1; tentative D call: TRBD1 (5 bases). This CDR3 spans 15 amino acids. Trimming removed 3 bases at V and 4 bases at J, with 16 bases between. In germline, CDR1 is SGHRS, CDR2 YFSETQ.

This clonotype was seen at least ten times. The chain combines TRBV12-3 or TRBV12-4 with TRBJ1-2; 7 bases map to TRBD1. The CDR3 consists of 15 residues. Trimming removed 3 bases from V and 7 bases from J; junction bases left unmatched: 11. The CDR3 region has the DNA TGTGCCAGCAGTTTTGGGTTAGGGGGCGCTGGTGGCTACACCTTC. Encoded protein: CASSFGLGGAGGYTF.

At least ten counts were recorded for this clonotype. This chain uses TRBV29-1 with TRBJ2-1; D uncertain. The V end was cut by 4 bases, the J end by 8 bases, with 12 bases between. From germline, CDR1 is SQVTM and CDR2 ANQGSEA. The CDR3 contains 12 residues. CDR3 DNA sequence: TGCAGCGTTGGGGTAGTGAGCGATGAGCAGTTCTTC. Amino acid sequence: CSVGVVSDEQFF.

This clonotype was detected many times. The CDR3 sequence: CSARDPGTDYGYTF. CDR3 nucleotides: TGCAGTGCTAGAGATCCCGGGACGGACTATGGCTACACCTTC. The V gene is TRBV20-1, the J gene TRBJ1-2; D perhaps matches TRBD1 (5 bases). Germline loops: CDR1 DFQATT, CDR2 SNEGSKA (reference sequence). This CDR3 region has 14 residues. Between the trimmed V and J ends, which lost 0 bases and 3 bases, there was a span of 11 bases.

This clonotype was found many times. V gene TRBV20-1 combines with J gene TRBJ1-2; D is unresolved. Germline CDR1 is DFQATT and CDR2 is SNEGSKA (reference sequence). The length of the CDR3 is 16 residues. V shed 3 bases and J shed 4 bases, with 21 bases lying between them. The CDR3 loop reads CSARDYKMADIYGYTF. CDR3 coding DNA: TGCAGTGCTAGGGACTACAAAATGGCAGACATCTATGGCTACACCTTC.

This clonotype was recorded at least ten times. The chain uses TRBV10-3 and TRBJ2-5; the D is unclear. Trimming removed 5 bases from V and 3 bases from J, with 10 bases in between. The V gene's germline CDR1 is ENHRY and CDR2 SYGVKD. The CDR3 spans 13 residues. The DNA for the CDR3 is TGTGCCATCAGTACTGAGGTTGAAGAGACCCAGTACTTC. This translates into CAISTEVEETQYF.

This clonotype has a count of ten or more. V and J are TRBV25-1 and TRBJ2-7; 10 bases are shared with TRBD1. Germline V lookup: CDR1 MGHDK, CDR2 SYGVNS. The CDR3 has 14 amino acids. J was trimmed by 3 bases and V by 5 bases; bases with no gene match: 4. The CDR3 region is CASSSRDRGYEQYF. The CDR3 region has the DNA TGTGCCAGCAGTTCCCGGGACAGGGGCTACGAGCAGTACTTC.

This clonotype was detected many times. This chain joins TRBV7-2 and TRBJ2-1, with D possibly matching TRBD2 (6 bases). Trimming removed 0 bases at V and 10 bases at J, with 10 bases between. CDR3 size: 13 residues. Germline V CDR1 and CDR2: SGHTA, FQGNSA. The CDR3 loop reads CASSLALDYEQFF. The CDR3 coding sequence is TGTGCCAGCAGCTTAGCCCTGGACTACGAGCAGTTCTTC.

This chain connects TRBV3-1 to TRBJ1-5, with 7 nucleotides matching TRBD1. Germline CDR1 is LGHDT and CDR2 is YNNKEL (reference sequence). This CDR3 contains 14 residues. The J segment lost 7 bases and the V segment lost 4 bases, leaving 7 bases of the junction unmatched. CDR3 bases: TGTGCCAGCAGCCGAGACAGGGTCGGCCAGCCCCAGCATTTT. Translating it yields CASSRDRVGQPQHF.

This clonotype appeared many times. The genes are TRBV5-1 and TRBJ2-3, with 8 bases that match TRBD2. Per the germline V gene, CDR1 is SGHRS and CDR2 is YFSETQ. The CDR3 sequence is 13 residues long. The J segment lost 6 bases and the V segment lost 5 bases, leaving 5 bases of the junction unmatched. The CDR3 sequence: CASRKAGEDTQYF. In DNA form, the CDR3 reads TGCGCCAGCAGGAAAGCGGGGGAGGATACGCAGTATTTT.

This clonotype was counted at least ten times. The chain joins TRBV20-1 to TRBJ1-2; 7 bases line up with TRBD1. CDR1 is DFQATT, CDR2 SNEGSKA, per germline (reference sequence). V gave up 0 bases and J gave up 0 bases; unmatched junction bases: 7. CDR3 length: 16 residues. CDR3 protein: CSARDWQGEANYGYTF. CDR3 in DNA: TGCAGTGCTAGAGATTGGCAGGGGGAAGCTAACTATGGCTACACCTTC.

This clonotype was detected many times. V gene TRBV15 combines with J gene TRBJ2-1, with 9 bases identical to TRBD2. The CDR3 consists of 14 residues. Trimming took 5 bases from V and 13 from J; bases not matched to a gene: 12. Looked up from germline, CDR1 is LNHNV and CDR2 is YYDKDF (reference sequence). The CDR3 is CATSGRLADNGQFF. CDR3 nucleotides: TGTGCCACCAGCGGTAGACTAGCGGACAATGGTCAGTTCTTC.

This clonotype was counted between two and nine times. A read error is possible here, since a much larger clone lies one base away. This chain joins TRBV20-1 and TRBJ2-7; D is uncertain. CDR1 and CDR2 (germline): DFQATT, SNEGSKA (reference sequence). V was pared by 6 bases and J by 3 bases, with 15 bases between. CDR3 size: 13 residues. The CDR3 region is CSATGQKNYEQYF. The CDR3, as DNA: TGCAGTGCCACCGGGCAGAAAAACTACGAGCAGTACTTC.

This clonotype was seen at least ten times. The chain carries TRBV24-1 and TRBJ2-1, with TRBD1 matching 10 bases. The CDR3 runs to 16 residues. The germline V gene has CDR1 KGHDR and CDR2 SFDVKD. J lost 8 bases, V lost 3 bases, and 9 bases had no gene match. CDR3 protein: CATSDRGQGIGYEQFF. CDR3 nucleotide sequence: TGTGCCACCAGTGATAGGGGACAGGGGATCGGCTATGAGCAGTTCTTC.

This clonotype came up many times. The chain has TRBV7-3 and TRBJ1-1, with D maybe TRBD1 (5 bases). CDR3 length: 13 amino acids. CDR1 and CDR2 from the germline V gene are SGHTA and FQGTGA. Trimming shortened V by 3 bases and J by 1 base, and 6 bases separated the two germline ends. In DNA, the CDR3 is TGTGCCAGCAGCTTCGGGGCGAACACTGAAGCTTTCTTT. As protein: CASSFGANTEAFF.

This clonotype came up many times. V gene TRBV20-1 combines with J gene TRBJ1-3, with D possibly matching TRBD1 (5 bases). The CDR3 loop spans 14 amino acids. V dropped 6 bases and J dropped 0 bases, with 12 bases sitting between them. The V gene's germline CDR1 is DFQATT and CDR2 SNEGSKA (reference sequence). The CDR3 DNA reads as TGCAGTGCCCATCCGGGGGGCTCTGGAAACACCATATATTTT. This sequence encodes CSAHPGGSGNTIYF.